This TCR beta chain was obtained from a study of shared clonotypes between healthy human individuals. Repertoires were generated with immunoSEQ multiplex PCR, while TCRdb's copy carries only in-frame clones and drops some. The sample gives about 380,000 clones, around 96% of which show up once; about 0.32% is in the top ten. The study's findings and limits: It was the non-shared clonotypes that had lower generation probabilities than clonotypes shared by all four donors.

The CDR3 length is 15 residues. V shed 1 base and J 7 bases; nucleotides not matched to a gene: 5. Germline V gene sequence: CDR1 SGHRS, CDR2 YFSETQ. Points on this clone: The target antigen is unknown.

The clonotype was recovered from a young man in good health. Input material: memory CD8+ T cells sorted from blood. Subset described: CD45RO+ cells pooled with CCR7-negative TemRA cells. V and J are TRBV5-1 and TRBJ2-1; 10 bases map to TRBD2. The CDR3, as DNA: TGCGCCAGCAGCTTGCTAGCGGGAGCGGAAAATGAGCAGTTCTTC. This codes for CASSLLAGAENEQFF.